These 24 T cell receptor beta chains were all obtained from the same sample, sequenced in a study of Graves' ophthalmopathy and Graves' hyperthyroidism. The authors amplified TCR beta CDR3 regions, and they did so from RNA transcripts for repertoire sequencing. First-round RT-PCR employed HTBI primers, with a second-round multiplex PCR after it. Each CDR3 protein gets one entry after TCRdb re-called the multiplex PCR reads with MiXCR. The table includes 200,000 to 250,000 distinct CDR3 sequences, 45% detected once. Input material: peripheral blood. Every receptor here comes from an adult man with Graves' ophthalmopathy.

This sequence joins TRBV5-4 and TRBJ1-1, with D possibly being TRBD1 (5 bases). Trimming took off 5 bases at V and 0 bases at J, with 17 bases between the two ends. Germline CDR1 is SGHNT and CDR2 is YYREEE (reference sequence). This CDR3 contains 16 residues. The CDR3 nucleotides read TGTGCCAGCAGTTACGGGGCGGCAACATTGAACACTGAAGCTTTCTTT. Translated, it gives CASSYGAATLNTEAFF. The full variable domain, completed using reference TRBV5-4 and TRBJ1-1, is ETGVTQSPTHLIKTRGQQVTLRCSSQSGHNTVSWYQQALGQGPQFIFQYYREEENGRGNFPPRFSGLQFPNYSSELNVNALELDDSALYLCASSYGAATLNTEAFFGQGTRLTVV.

V and J are TRBV19 and TRBJ1-2, with TRBD1 identical over 11 bases. V trimming: 0 bases; J trimming: 4 bases; junction bases outside the gene matches: 10. The CDR3 covers 18 residues. Germline V lookup: CDR1 LNHDA, CDR2 SQIVND (reference sequence). The CDR3 DNA sequence: TGTGCCAGTAGTATAGACTCCCTCTTGGGGACAGGGGGCTATGGCTACACCTTC. It translates to CASSIDSLLGTGGYGYTF. Using reference TRBV19 and TRBJ1-2 for the parts outside the CDR3, the full variable domain is DGGITQSPKYLFRKEGQNVTLSCEQNLNHDAMYWYRQDPGQGLRLIYYSQIVNDFQKGDIAEGYSVSREKKESFPLTVTSAQKNPTAFYLCASSIDSLLGTGGYGYTFGSGTRLTVV.

The rearrangement joins TRBV12-1 to TRBJ2-7; the table assigns TRBD1, which was not confirmed against the DNA. TRBV12-1 is designated a pseudogene. The CDR3 length is 16 residues. CDR3 nucleotide sequence: TGTGCCAGCAGCCGAGGACAGGGGGCCGAGTCCTACGAGCAGTACTTC. It is translated as CASSRGQGAESYEQYF.

V and J are TRBV7-2 and TRBJ1-2; 7 nucleotides match TRBD1. The J segment lost 0 bases and the V segment lost 1 base, leaving 11 bases of the junction unmatched. The germline CDR1 and CDR2 sequences are SGHTA and FQGNSA. This CDR3 is built from 18 residues. DNA for the CDR3: TGTGCCAGCAGCTTAGATTGGAGAACAGGGGTAGCTAACTATGGCTACACCTTC. Encoded protein: CASSLDWRTGVANYGYTF.

This clonotype has just a few counts. CDR3 nucleotides: TGTGCCAGCAGAAAAGGGGACTTCTCTGGGGCCAACGTCCTGACTTTC. Translating gives CASRKGDFSGANVLTF. The V and J genes are TRBV6-2 or TRBV6-3 and TRBJ2-6; maybe TRBD2 (6 bases). The CDR3 runs 16 residues. Per the germline V gene, CDR1 is MNHEY and CDR2 is SVGEGT. The germline V and J ends were trimmed by 6 bases and 0 bases, with 12 bases remaining between them.

This chain's CDR3 is CASTPGIGRDGYTF. The CDR3 DNA reads as TGTGCCAGTACCCCCGGGATTGGACGTGATGGCTACACCTTC. V is TRBV19 and J is TRBJ1-2; D is undetermined. V dropped 7 bases and J dropped 6 bases, with 18 bases sitting between them. Germline CDR1 reads LNHDA; CDR2 reads SQIVND (reference sequence). This CDR3 has 14 amino acids.

In DNA, the CDR3 is TGTGCCAGCAGCTTAGATGCTAGCGGGGGGCGAGACACCGGGGAGCTGTTTTTT. Its protein is CASSLDASGGRDTGELFF. The chain carries TRBV7-9 and TRBJ2-2, with TRBD2 identical over 11 bases. The CDR3 is 18 residues long. With V trimmed by 1 base and J by 3 bases, 7 bases remained unmatched. Germline CDR1 and CDR2: SEHNR and FQNEAQ (reference sequence). The variable domain in full, completed from reference TRBV7-9 and TRBJ2-2, reads DTGVSQNPRHKITKRGQNVTFRCDPISEHNRLYWYRQTLGQGPEFLTYFQNEAQLEKSRLLSDRFSAERPKGSFSTLEIQRTEQGDSAMYLCASSLDASGGRDTGELFFGEGSRLTVL.

This chain joins TRBV7-9 and TRBJ2-2; D assignment may be TRBD1 or TRBD2 (6 bases each). Germline-derived CDR1 and CDR2 are SEHNR and FQNEAQ (reference sequence). The CDR3 has 16 residues. Between the trimmed V and J ends, which lost 5 bases and 0 bases, there was a span of 13 bases. The CDR3 DNA sequence: TGTGCCAGCAGCGCTAAGGGGGGCTCGAACACCGGGGAGCTGTTTTTT. Residues: CASSAKGGSNTGELFF.

This clonotype was counted a single time. The V call is TRBV4-1, the J call TRBJ1-1; D is undetermined. From germline, CDR1 is MGHRA and CDR2 YSYEKL. The ends were cut back, 4 bases at V and 1 base at J, with 7 bases in the middle. This CDR3 has 13 amino acids. The CDR3 nucleotides read TGCGCCAGCAGCCGAGTAGGGAACACTGAAGCTTTCTTT. Translating gives CASSRVGNTEAFF.

The chain links TRBV10-3 to TRBJ2-7; no clear D gene. From germline, CDR1 is ENHRY and CDR2 SYGVKD. V dropped 0 bases and J dropped 5 bases, with 5 bases sitting between them. The CDR3 is made up of 12 amino acids. The CDR3 here is CAISESPHEQYF. The CDR3 DNA sequence: TGTGCCATCAGTGAGTCCCCCCACGAGCAGTACTTC.

This chain connects TRBV7-9 to TRBJ2-5; TRBD2 is a possible D gene (6 bases). V lost 4 bases and J lost 4, with 13 bases in between. The CDR3 loop spans 14 amino acids. CDR1 SEHNR and CDR2 FQNEAQ come from the germline V gene (reference sequence). The CDR3 DNA sequence: TGTGCCAGCAGCTCGTCCGCGGGGCGAGAGACCCAGTACTTC. Translation gives CASSSSAGRETQYF.

This clonotype was seen a handful of times. The genes are TRBV7-9 and TRBJ1-6, with D possibly being TRBD1 (6 bases). The germline V and J ends were trimmed by 4 bases and 2 bases, with 15 bases remaining between them. Germline CDR1 and CDR2: SEHNR and FQNEAQ (reference sequence). The CDR3 is 17 amino acids. In DNA, the CDR3 is TGTGCCAGCAGCTCAGGACAGCTGAGAACCTATAATTCACCCCTCCACTTT. It is translated as CASSSGQLRTYNSPLHF.

This chain links TRBV4-1 with TRBJ1-5; the match to TRBD1 covers 8 bases. V was pared by 3 bases and J by 5 bases, with 3 bases of the junction left unmatched. There are 14 residues in the CDR3. Per germline, CDR1 MGHRA and CDR2 YSYEKL. This CDR3 is CASSQTGDHQPQHF. CDR3 nucleotide sequence: TGCGCCAGCAGCCAGACAGGGGACCATCAGCCCCAGCATTTT.

The table lists this clonotype with a few counts. The germline gene is not matched at one end of the junction; a read error may be the cause. The chain joins TRBV10-3 to TRBJ1-5, with 7 bases identical to TRBD1. Germline CDR1 ENHRY, CDR2 SYGVKD. The CDR3 is 16 amino acids. CDR3 sequence: CASSVGTVYSNQPQHF. The CDR3, as DNA: TGTGCCAGCAGTGTGGGGACAGTTTATAGCAATCAGCCCCAGCATTTT.

This clonotype was counted between two and nine times. The chain recombines TRBV7-8 with TRBJ2-7; 9 nucleotides align to TRBD1. The germline gives CDR1 SGHVS, CDR2 FQNEAQ. J was trimmed by 6 bases and V by 4 bases; bases with no gene match: 4. CDR3 length equals 13 residues. CDR3: CASSWGQGFEQYF. CDR3 coding DNA: TGTGCCAGCAGCTGGGGACAGGGTTTCGAGCAGTACTTC.

The chain uses TRBV15 and TRBJ2-6, with TRBD2 as a possible D gene (6 bases). CDR1 is LNHNV and CDR2 is YYDKDF in the germline V gene (reference sequence). This CDR3 has 16 amino acids. V was cut by 10 bases and J by 0 bases, with 16 bases left in between. The CDR3 reads CASTGMEGSGANVLTF. The CDR3 nucleotides read TGTGCCAGCACCGGAATGGAGGGCTCTGGGGCCAACGTCCTGACTTTC.

The chain combines TRBV12-3 or TRBV12-4 with TRBJ2-5; D remains unclear. V shed 5 bases and J shed 5 bases, with 15 bases lying between them. This CDR3 comprises 14 residues. DNA of the CDR3: TGTGCCAGCAGTCATCCCACAACAAGGGAGACCCAGTACTTC. Protein: CASSHPTTRETQYF.

About this clonotype: Just one base apart from a much larger clone, this may be a read error. V gene TRBV24-1 combines with J gene TRBJ2-5; D unresolved. The CDR3 has 16 residues. The germline CDR1 and CDR2 sequences are KGHDR and SFDVKD. V lost 3 bases to trimming and J lost 2 bases, with 15 bases between them. CDR3 sequence (DNA): TGTGCCACCAGTGATCCGGCCAGAGGACCTCAAGAGACCCAGTACTTC. It codes for CATSDPARGPQETQYF.

V gene TRBV20-1 combines with J gene TRBJ2-7; weak D call: TRBD1 (6 bases). V lost 5 bases and J lost 5, with 13 bases in between. The CDR3 contains 12 residues. Germline loops: CDR1 DFQATT, CDR2 SNEGSKA (reference sequence). The DNA of the CDR3 is TGCAGTGCTCGGGACAATGGCAACGAGCAGTACTTC. This translates into CSARDNGNEQYF.

The chain couples TRBV5-5 to TRBJ2-7; TRBD1 matches 9 bases. J gave up 5 bases and V 4 bases, and 7 bases lay outside the gene matches. CDR3 length equals 14 residues. CDR1 SGHKS and CDR2 YYEKEE come from the germline V gene (reference sequence). In DNA form, the CDR3 reads TGTGCCAGCAGCCCCGGACAGGGGCCTGACGAGCAGTACTTC. Protein: CASSPGQGPDEQYF.

The J gene is TRBJ1-2, the V gene TRBV4-1, with 7 bases identical to TRBD1. With V trimmed by 2 bases and J by 8 bases, 5 bases remained unmatched. CDR1 is MGHRA, CDR2 YSYEKL, per germline. CDR3 length: 13 amino acids. In DNA form, the CDR3 reads TGCGCCAGCAGCCAAACAGGGGTCTGGGGCTACACCTTC. As protein: CASSQTGVWGYTF.

As DNA, the CDR3 is TGTGCCAGCAGTGTCGGAAGGAACTCTGGGGCCAACGTCCTGACTTTC. Translating gives CASSVGRNSGANVLTF. The V gene is TRBV2, the J gene TRBJ2-6; unclear D gene. Germline CDR1 and CDR2: SNHLY and FYNNEI. V lost 4 bases and J 0 bases, leaving 10 bases between the germline ends. The CDR3 is 16 residues long.

This CDR3 is CASSLGDRGMDGYTF. The CDR3 bases are TGCGCCAGCAGCTTGGGGGATAGAGGAATGGATGGCTACACCTTC. J is TRBJ1-2 and V is TRBV5-1; D is undetermined. The ends were cut back, 0 bases at V and 6 bases at J, with 15 bases in the middle. The CDR3 totals 15 residues. Germline V gene lookup returns CDR1 SGHRS and CDR2 YFSETQ.

This clonotype was counted only a few times. The chain couples TRBV20-1 to TRBJ2-2, with 8 bases aligning to TRBD2. Unmatched junction bases numbered 5, after V lost 4 bases and J lost 4 bases. Germline CDR1 is DFQATT and CDR2 is SNEGSKA (reference sequence). The CDR3 has 14 amino acids. In nucleotides, the CDR3 is TGCAGTGCTACCGGGAGGGCGGGCACCGGGGAGCTGTTTTTT. It yields the protein CSATGRAGTGELFF.